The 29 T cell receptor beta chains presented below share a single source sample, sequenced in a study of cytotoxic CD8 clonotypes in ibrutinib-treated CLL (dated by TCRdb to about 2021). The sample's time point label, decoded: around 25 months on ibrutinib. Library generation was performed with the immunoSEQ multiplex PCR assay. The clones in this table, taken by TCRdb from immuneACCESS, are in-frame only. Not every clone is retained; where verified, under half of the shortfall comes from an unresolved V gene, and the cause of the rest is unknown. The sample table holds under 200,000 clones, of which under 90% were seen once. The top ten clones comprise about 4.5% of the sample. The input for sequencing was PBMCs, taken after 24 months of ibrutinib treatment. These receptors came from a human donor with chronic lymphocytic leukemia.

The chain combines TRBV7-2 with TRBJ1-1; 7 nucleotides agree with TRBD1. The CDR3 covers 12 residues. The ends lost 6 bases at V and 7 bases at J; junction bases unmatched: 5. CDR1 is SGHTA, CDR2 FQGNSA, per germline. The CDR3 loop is CASRYWDSEAFF. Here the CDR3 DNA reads TGTGCCAGCAGGTATTGGGACAGTGAAGCTTTCTTT.

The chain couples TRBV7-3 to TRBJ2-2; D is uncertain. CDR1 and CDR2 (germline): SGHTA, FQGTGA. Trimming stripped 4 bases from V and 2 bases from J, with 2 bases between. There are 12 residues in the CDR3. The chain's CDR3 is CASSSNTGELFF. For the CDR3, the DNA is TGTGCCAGCAGCTCCAACACCGGGGAGCTGTTTTTT.

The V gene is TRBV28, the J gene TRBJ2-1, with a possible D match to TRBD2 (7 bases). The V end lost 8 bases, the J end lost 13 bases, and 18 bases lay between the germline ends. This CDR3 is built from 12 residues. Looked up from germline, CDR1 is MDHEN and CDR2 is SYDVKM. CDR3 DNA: TGTGCCAGCCCCGTTCCGGGGGGCGAACAGTTCTTC. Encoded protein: CASPVPGGEQFF.

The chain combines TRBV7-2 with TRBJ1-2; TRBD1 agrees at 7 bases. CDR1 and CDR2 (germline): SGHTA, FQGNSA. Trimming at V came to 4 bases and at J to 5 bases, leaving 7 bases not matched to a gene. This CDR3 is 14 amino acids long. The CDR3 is CASSSLQGGYGYTF. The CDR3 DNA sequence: TGTGCCAGCAGCTCCTTGCAGGGGGGGTATGGCTACACCTTC.

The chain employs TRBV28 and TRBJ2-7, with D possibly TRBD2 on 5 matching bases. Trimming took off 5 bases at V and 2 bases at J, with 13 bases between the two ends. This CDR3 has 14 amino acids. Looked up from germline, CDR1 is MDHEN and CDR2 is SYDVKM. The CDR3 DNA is TGTGCCAGCAGTCCACCCGCGGAGGCCTACGAGCAGTACTTC. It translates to CASSPPAEAYEQYF.

CDR3 residues: CASSQELAQNTGELFF. For the CDR3, the DNA is TGCGCCAGCAGCCAAGAACTAGCGCAAAACACCGGGGAGCTGTTTTTT. The gene calls are TRBV4-3 and TRBJ2-2; 7 bases line up with TRBD2. V lost 0 bases to trimming and J lost 2 bases; unmatched junction nucleotides: 3. Per the germline V gene, CDR1 is LGHNA and CDR2 is YSLEER. This CDR3 region has 16 residues.

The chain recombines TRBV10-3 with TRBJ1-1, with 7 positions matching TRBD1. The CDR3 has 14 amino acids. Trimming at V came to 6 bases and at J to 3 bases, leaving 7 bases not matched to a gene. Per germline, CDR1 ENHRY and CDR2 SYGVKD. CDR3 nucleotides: TGTGCCATCAGAATGACAGGGATCGACACTGAAGCTTTCTTT. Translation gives CAIRMTGIDTEAFF.

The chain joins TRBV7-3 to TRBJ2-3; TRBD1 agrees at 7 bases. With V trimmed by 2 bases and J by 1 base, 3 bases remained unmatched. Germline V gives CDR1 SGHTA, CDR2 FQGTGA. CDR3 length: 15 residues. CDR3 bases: TGTGCCAGCAGCTTATTTGGGACAGGCACAGATACGCAGTATTTT. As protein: CASSLFGTGTDTQYF.

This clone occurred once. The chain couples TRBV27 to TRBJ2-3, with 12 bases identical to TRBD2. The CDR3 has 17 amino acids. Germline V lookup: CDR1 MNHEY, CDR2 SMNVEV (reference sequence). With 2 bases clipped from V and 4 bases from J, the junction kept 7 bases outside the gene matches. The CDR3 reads CASSLALAGGGADTQYF. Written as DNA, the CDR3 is TGTGCCAGCAGTTTAGCACTAGCGGGAGGTGGGGCAGATACGCAGTATTTT.

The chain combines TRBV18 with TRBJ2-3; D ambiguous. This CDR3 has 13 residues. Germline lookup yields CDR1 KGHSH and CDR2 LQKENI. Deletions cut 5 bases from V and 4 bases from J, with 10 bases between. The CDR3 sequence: CASSGSKADTQYF. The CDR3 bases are TGTGCCAGCTCAGGGTCAAAGGCAGATACGCAGTATTTT.

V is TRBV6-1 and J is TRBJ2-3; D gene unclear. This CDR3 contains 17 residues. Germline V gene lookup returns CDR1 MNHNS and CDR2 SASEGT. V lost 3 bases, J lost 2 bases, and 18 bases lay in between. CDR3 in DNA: TGTGCCAGCAGTGAGTCTCGGGCATATCGTCCCACAGATACGCAGTATTTT. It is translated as CASSESRAYRPTDTQYF.

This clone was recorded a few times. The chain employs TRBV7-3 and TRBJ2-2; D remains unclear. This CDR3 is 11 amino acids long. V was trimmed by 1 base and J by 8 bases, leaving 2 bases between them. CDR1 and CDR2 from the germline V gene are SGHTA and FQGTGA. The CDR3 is CASSLKGELFF. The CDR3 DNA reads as TGTGCCAGCAGCTTAAAAGGGGAGCTGTTTTTT.

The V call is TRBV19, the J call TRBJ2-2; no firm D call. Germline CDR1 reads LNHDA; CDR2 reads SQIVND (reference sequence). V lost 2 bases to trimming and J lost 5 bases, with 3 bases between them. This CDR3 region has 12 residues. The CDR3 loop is CASSIRTGELFF. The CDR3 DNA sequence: TGTGCCAGTAGTATAAGAACCGGGGAGCTGTTTTTT.

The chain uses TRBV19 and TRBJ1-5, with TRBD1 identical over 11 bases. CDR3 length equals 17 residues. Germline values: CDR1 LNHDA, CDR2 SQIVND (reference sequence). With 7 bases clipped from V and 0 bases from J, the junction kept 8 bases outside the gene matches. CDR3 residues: CASTSGQGVYSNQPQHF. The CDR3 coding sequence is TGTGCCAGTACCTCGGGACAGGGGGTTTATAGCAATCAGCCCCAGCATTTT. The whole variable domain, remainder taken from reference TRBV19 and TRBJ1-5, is DGGITQSPKYLFRKEGQNVTLSCEQNLNHDAMYWYRQDPGQGLRLIYYSQIVNDFQKGDIAEGYSVSREKKESFPLTVTSAQKNPTAFYLCASTSGQGVYSNQPQHFGDGTRLSIL.

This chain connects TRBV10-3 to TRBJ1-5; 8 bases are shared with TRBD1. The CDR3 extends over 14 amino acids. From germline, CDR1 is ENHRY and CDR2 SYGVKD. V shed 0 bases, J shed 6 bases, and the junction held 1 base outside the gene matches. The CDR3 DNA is TGTGCCATCAGTGAGTCAGACAGGGGTCAGCCCCAGCATTTT. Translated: CAISESDRGQPQHF.

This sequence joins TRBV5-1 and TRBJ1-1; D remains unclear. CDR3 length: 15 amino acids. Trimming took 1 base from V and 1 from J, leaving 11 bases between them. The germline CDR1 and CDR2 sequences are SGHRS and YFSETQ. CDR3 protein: CASSLLTLPNTEAFF. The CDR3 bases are TGCGCCAGCAGCTTGTTGACGCTACCGAACACTGAAGCTTTCTTT.

CDR3: CASREDRRGNQPQHF. The CDR3 DNA is TGTGCCAGCAGGGAGGACAGGAGGGGCAATCAGCCCCAGCATTTT. The rearrangement uses TRBV2 and TRBJ1-5; 7 nucleotides agree with TRBD1. Germline trimming cut 6 bases from V and 2 bases from J; bases unmatched to any gene: 7. From germline, CDR1 is SNHLY and CDR2 FYNNEI. The CDR3 length is 15 residues.

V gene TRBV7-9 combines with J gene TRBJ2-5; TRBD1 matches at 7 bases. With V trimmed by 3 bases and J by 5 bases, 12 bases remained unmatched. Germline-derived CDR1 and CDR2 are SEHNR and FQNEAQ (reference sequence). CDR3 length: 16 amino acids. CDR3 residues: CASSFPSTGRTETQYF. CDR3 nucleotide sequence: TGTGCCAGCAGCTTTCCCTCGACAGGGAGAACGGAGACCCAGTACTTC.

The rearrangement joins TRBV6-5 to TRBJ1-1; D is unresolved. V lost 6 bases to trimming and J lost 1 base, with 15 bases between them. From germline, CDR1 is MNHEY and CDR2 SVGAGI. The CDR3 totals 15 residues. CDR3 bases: TGTGCCAGCAGCCGCGACGGGGTCCGGAACACTGAAGCTTTCTTT. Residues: CASSRDGVRNTEAFF.

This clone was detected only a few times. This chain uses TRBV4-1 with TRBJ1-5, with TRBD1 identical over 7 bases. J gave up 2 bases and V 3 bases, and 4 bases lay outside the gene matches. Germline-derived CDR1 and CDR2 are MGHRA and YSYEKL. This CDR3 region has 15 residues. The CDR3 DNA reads TGCGCCAGCAGCCAGGCCGGGACAGGCAATCAGCCCCAGCATTTT. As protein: CASSQAGTGNQPQHF.

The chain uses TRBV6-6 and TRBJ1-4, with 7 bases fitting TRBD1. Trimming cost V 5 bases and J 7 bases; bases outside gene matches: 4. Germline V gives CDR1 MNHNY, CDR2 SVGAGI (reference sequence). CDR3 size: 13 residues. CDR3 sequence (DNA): TGTGCCAGCAGTAGGGGGCGCGGTGAAAAACTGTTTTTT. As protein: CASSRGRGEKLFF.

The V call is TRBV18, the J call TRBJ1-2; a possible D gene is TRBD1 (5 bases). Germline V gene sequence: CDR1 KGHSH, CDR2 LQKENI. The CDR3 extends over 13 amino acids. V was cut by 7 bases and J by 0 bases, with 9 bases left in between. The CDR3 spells CASWDGPNYGYTF. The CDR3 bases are TGTGCCAGCTGGGACGGACCTAACTATGGCTACACCTTC.

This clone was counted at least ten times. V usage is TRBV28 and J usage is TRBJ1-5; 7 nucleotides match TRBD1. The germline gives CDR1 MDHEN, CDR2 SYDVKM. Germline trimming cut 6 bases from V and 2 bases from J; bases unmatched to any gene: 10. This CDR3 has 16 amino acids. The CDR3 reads CASRPPRQGGNQPQHF. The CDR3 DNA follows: TGTGCCAGCAGACCTCCTCGACAGGGCGGCAATCAGCCCCAGCATTTT.

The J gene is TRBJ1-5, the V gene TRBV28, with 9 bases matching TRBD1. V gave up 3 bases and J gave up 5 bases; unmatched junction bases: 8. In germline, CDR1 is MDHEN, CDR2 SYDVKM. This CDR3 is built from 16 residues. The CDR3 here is CASSFSGTGFDQPQHF. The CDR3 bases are TGTGCCAGCAGTTTCTCGGGGACAGGGTTTGATCAGCCCCAGCATTTT.

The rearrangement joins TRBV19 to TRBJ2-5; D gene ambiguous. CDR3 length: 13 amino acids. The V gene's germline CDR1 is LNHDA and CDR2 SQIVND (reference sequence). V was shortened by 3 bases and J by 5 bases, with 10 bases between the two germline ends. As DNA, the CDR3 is TGTGCCAGTAGTATCGAGCCGGAGGAGACCCAGTACTTC. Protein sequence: CASSIEPEETQYF.

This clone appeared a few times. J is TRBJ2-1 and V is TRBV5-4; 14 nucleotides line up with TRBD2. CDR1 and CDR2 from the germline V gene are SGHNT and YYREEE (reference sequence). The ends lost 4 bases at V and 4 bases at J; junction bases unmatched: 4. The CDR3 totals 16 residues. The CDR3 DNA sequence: TGTGCCAGCAGCGTGAGGACTAGCGGGGGGTACAATGAGCAGTTCTTC. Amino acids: CASSVRTSGGYNEQFF.

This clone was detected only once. CDR3 sequence reads: CASSLGQGATETQYF. CDR3 nucleotide sequence: TGTGCCAGCTCACTGGGACAGGGGGCAACTGAGACCCAGTACTTC. The V and J genes are TRBV18 and TRBJ2-5; 12 bases are shared with TRBD1. With 4 bases clipped from V and 5 bases from J, the junction kept 5 bases outside the gene matches. CDR3 length: 15 residues. Looked up from germline, CDR1 is KGHSH and CDR2 is LQKENI.

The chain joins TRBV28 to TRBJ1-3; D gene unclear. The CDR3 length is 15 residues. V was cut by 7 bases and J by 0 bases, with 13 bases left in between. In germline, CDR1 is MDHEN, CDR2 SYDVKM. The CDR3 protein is CASTLLRVSGNTIYF. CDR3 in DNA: TGTGCCAGCACCCTGCTAAGGGTCTCTGGAAACACCATATATTTT.

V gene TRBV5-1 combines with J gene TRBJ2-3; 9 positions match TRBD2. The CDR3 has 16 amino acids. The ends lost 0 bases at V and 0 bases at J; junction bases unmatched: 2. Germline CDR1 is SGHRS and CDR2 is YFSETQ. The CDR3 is CASSLDAGGSTDTQYF. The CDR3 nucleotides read TGCGCCAGCAGCTTGGATGCGGGGGGGAGCACAGATACGCAGTATTTT.